These 31 T cell receptor beta chains were all obtained from the same sample, sequenced in a study of early T cells in non-severe SARS-CoV-2 infection. MiXCR, run by TCRdb on the 5' RACE reads, gives a single entry per CDR3 protein. The sample shows some 100,000 distinct CDR3 sequences, about 15% of them seen only once. What was sequenced was whole blood. The receptors derive from an adult who was a healthcare worker with PCR-confirmed SARS-CoV-2 infection or an uninfected control (not recorded which).

This chain joins TRBV3-1 and TRBJ2-1; weak D call: TRBD2 (6 bases). CDR1 is LGHDT and CDR2 is YNNKEL in the germline V gene (reference sequence). This CDR3 region has 16 residues. The V end was cut by 1 base, the J end by 1 base, with 11 bases between. The CDR3 sequence is CASSQARRGSYNEQFF. The DNA of the CDR3 is TGTGCCAGCAGCCAAGCGAGGCGGGGATCCTACAATGAGCAGTTCTTC.

This clonotype was seen more than once but under ten times. This chain connects TRBV6-5 to TRBJ2-6; D is undetermined. Trimming took off 1 base at V and 0 bases at J, with 4 bases between the two ends. This CDR3 has 15 amino acids. CDR1 and CDR2 from the germline V gene are MNHEY and SVGAGI. CDR3 region: CASSYLYSGANVLTF. The CDR3 bases are TGTGCCAGCAGTTACTTATACTCTGGGGCCAACGTCCTGACTTTC.

The chain has TRBV30 and TRBJ2-3; 7 bases fit TRBD2. Germline lookup yields CDR1 GTSNPN and CDR2 SVGIG (reference sequence). J gave up 4 bases and V 3 bases, and 7 bases lay outside the gene matches. The CDR3 sequence is 14 residues long. The CDR3 coding sequence is TGTGCCTGGAGGCCCGGGCTAGCGGCAGATACGCAGTATTTT. It codes for CAWRPGLAADTQYF.

A few counts support this clonotype. The chain recombines TRBV4-1 with TRBJ2-2, with D maybe TRBD1 (5 bases). V shed 1 base and J shed 0 bases, with 12 bases lying between them. CDR3 length equals 17 residues. Germline values: CDR1 MGHRA, CDR2 YSYEKL. The CDR3 loop is CASSQVGRVSNTGELFF. In DNA form, the CDR3 reads TGCGCCAGCAGCCAAGTGGGCAGGGTGTCGAACACCGGGGAGCTGTTTTTT.

There are many counts of this clonotype. The chain carries TRBV12-3 or TRBV12-4 and TRBJ1-1, with D perhaps TRBD1 (6 bases). The V gene lost 5 bases and the J gene lost 2 bases, with 15 bases spanning the gap. The CDR3 is 15 residues long. CDR3 protein: CASSEQGRVNTEAFF. The DNA for the CDR3 is TGTGCCAGCAGTGAACAGGGCAGGGTCAACACTGAAGCTTTCTTT.

The genes are TRBV28 and TRBJ1-5, with D maybe TRBD1 (6 bases). Between the trimmed V and J ends, which lost 5 bases and 8 bases, there was a span of 13 bases. The CDR3 spans 13 residues. Germline V CDR1 and CDR2: MDHEN, SYDVKM. CDR3 sequence (DNA): TGTGCCAGCAGTAATACAGGGTCAGAGCCCCAGCATTTT. Amino acids: CASSNTGSEPQHF.

The chain couples TRBV20-1 to TRBJ2-3; TRBD2 agrees at 13 bases. The CDR3 length is 19 residues. V trimming: 0 bases; J trimming: 6 bases; junction bases outside the gene matches: 15. Germline assignment: CDR1 DFQATT and CDR2 SNEGSKA (reference sequence). The CDR3 reads CSARDNGGLAGVHPDTQYF. Written as DNA, the CDR3 is TGCAGTGCTAGAGACAACGGCGGACTAGCGGGGGTTCACCCGGATACGCAGTATTTT.

This clonotype showed up just a few times. The chain couples TRBV12-3 or TRBV12-4 to TRBJ2-1, with D possibly being TRBD2 (6 bases). This CDR3 has 14 amino acids. The V end was cut by 8 bases, the J end by 9 bases, with 20 bases between. The chain's CDR3 is CASPLFGGSSEQFF. CDR3 bases: TGTGCCAGCCCCTTATTCGGGGGATCAAGTGAGCAGTTCTTC.

The chain has TRBV5-6 and TRBJ2-5, with TRBD2 matching 7 bases. The germline V gene encodes CDR1 SGHDT and CDR2 YYEEEE. With V trimmed by 2 bases and J by 4 bases, 5 bases remained unmatched. This CDR3 has 14 amino acids. The CDR3 spells CASSFPSGVETQYF. The CDR3 DNA reads TGTGCCAGCAGCTTCCCTAGCGGAGTAGAGACCCAGTACTTC.

This clonotype was observed many times. The rearrangement uses TRBV6-1 and TRBJ1-4, with 7 bases matching TRBD1. Germline V gives CDR1 MNHNS, CDR2 SASEGT. With V trimmed by 6 bases and J by 2 bases, 3 bases remained unmatched. This CDR3 contains 14 residues. The CDR3 reads CASSLTGTNEKLFF. The DNA of the CDR3 is TGTGCCAGCAGCTTGACAGGGACTAATGAAAAACTGTTTTTT.

This clonotype was seen only a few times. The chain is built from TRBV7-2 and TRBJ2-5; D possibly uses TRBD1 or TRBD2 (5 bases each). CDR1 SGHTA and CDR2 FQGNSA come from the germline V gene. The CDR3 spans 16 residues. The V end lost 0 bases, the J end lost 2 bases, and 13 bases lay between the germline ends. The CDR3 loop reads CASSLALGEGQETQYF. DNA of the CDR3: TGTGCCAGCAGCTTAGCGCTAGGAGAGGGGCAAGAGACCCAGTACTTC.

This clonotype was picked up many times. The rearrangement uses TRBV10-2 and TRBJ2-3; TRBD2 is a possible D gene (7 bases). Deletions cut 6 bases from V and 2 bases from J, with 15 bases between. The germline V gene encodes CDR1 WSHSY and CDR2 SAAADI. The CDR3 has 15 residues. The CDR3, as DNA: TGCGCCAGCAGCGACGCGGGGGACAACACAGATACGCAGTATTTT. It yields the protein CASSDAGDNTDTQYF.

This clonotype was detected ten times or more. This rearrangement joins TRBV20-1 to TRBJ1-1; D might be TRBD1 (6 bases). The CDR3 loop spans 15 amino acids. The V and J ends lost 0 bases and 2 bases respectively, with 13 bases between them. Germline CDR1 is DFQATT and CDR2 is SNEGSKA (reference sequence). The CDR3 region has the DNA TGCAGTGCTAGAGATTCGGGGGGCGGAAACACTGAAGCTTTCTTT. Its translation is CSARDSGGGNTEAFF.

V and J are TRBV29-1 and TRBJ1-1, with 12 bases fitting TRBD1. The V gene's germline CDR1 is SQVTM and CDR2 ANQGSEA. V was clipped by 5 bases and J by 4 bases; unmatched bases: 8. This CDR3 is built from 15 residues. CDR3 nucleotide sequence: TGCAGCGTTACCGGGACAGGGGGCTCGGGCACTGAAGCTTTCTTT. It encodes CSVTGTGGSGTEAFF.

The chain carries TRBV14 and TRBJ2-2, with TRBD2 matching 15 bases. The CDR3 has 17 amino acids. Germline assignment: CDR1 SGHDN and CDR2 FVKESK. The V gene end was trimmed by 1 base and the J gene end by 5 bases; junction bases not matched to a gene: 2. CDR3 nucleotide sequence: TGTGCCAGCAGCCAAGCCGGACTAGCGGGGGGGACCGGGGAGCTGTTTTTT. Amino acids: CASSQAGLAGGTGELFF. The full variable domain, completed using reference TRBV14 and TRBJ2-2, is EAGVTQFPSHSVIEKGQTVTLRCDPISGHDNLYWYRRVMGKEIKFLLHFVKESKQDESGMPNNRFLAERTGGTYSTLKVQPAELEDSGVYFCASSQAGLAGGTGELFFGEGSRLTVL.

This clonotype showed up just a few times. CDR3 nucleotide sequence: TGTGCCAGCAGTTTGTCAGGGGGGAGCAATCAGCCCCAGCATTTT. Translated, it gives CASSLSGGSNQPQHF. The chain has TRBV27 and TRBJ1-5, with TRBD1 identical over 7 bases. CDR3 length: 15 residues. With 3 bases clipped from V and 1 base from J, the junction kept 3 bases outside the gene matches. CDR1 MNHEY and CDR2 SMNVEV come from the germline V gene (reference sequence).

This clonotype was detected many times. The chain has TRBV5-1 and TRBJ1-2; TRBD1 is a possible D gene (6 bases). CDR1 and CDR2 from the germline V gene are SGHRS and YFSETQ. Trimming removed 0 bases from V and 6 bases from J, with 12 bases in between. This CDR3 region has 14 residues. CDR3 residues: CASSLEGTRDGYTF. In nucleotides, the CDR3 is TGCGCCAGCAGCTTGGAGGGGACAAGAGATGGCTACACCTTC.

J is TRBJ1-5 and V is TRBV4-2, with D perhaps TRBD1 (5 bases). CDR3 length equals 14 residues. Germline V lookup: CDR1 LGHNA, CDR2 YNFKEQ. Trimming removed 2 bases at V and 3 bases at J, with 8 bases between. The chain's CDR3 is CASSQRQLNQPQHF. DNA of the CDR3: TGTGCCAGCAGCCAACGACAGCTCAATCAGCCCCAGCATTTT.

This clonotype was counted only a few times. The CDR3 DNA is TGTGCCAGCAGTTTATGGGTAGGGCAAGAGACCCAGTACTTC. Its protein product is CASSLWVGQETQYF. The chain couples TRBV12-3 or TRBV12-4 to TRBJ2-5, with D hard to call. Trimming stripped 2 bases from V and 2 bases from J, with 9 bases between. The CDR3 consists of 14 residues.

In its sample, this clonotype was seen many times. V gene TRBV5-1 combines with J gene TRBJ1-1; tentative D call: TRBD1 (5 bases). Between the trimmed V and J ends, which lost 4 bases and 3 bases, there was a span of 16 bases. Germline CDR1 reads SGHRS; CDR2 reads YFSETQ. The CDR3 runs 15 residues. The CDR3 spells CASSRGLGTDTEAFF. For the CDR3, the DNA is TGCGCCAGCAGCCGGGGTTTGGGGACTGACACTGAAGCTTTCTTT.

The chain couples TRBV20-1 to TRBJ2-5; D uncertain. This CDR3 spans 15 amino acids. V lost 6 bases to trimming and J lost 1 base, with 18 bases between them. Germline CDR1 is DFQATT and CDR2 is SNEGSKA (reference sequence). The CDR3 sequence: CSAQWAPETQETQYF. The DNA of the CDR3 is TGCAGTGCCCAATGGGCCCCGGAAACCCAAGAGACCCAGTACTTC.

This clonotype was seen many times. This rearrangement joins TRBV6-1 to TRBJ2-1, with 11 bases lining up with TRBD2. V was pared by 6 bases and J by 6 bases, with 10 bases of the junction left unmatched. CDR3 length equals 16 residues. Germline lookup yields CDR1 MNHNS and CDR2 SASEGT. This CDR3 is CASRVNSGGAGNEQFF. CDR3 sequence (DNA): TGTGCCAGCAGAGTAAATAGCGGGGGGGCTGGCAATGAGCAGTTCTTC.

J is TRBJ1-1 and V is TRBV29-1; 7 nucleotides agree with TRBD1. Germline CDR1 reads SQVTM; CDR2 reads ANQGSEA. The CDR3 has 14 amino acids. V lost 8 bases and J lost 3; bases outside the gene matches: 12. CDR3 sequence (DNA): TGCAGCCTCGGCCACAGGGGAGAGGACACTGAAGCTTTCTTT. It is translated as CSLGHRGEDTEAFF. The complete variable domain, with remaining parts taken from reference TRBV29-1 and TRBJ1-1, reads SAVISQKPSRDICQRGTSLTIQCQVDSQVTMMFWYRQQPGQSLTLIATANQGSEATYESGFVIDKFPISRPNLTFSTLTVSNMSPEDSSIYLCSLGHRGEDTEAFFGQGTRLTVV.

This clonotype was counted a few times. The chain combines TRBV12-3 or TRBV12-4 with TRBJ2-1; the D gene is possibly TRBD1 (5 bases). V lost 6 bases to trimming and J lost 0 bases, with 9 bases between them. The CDR3 length is 14 residues. CDR3 in DNA: TGTGCCAGCAGCCAGGGTACCTCCTACAATGAGCAGTTCTTC. It encodes CASSQGTSYNEQFF.

The chain couples TRBV12-5 to TRBJ2-1; 7 nucleotides align to TRBD2. Germline-derived CDR1 and CDR2 are LGHNT and FRNRAP. This CDR3 comprises 17 residues. The ends lost 5 bases at V and 2 bases at J; junction bases unmatched: 12. DNA of the CDR3: TGTGCTAGTGGTCCCCCCGGGGCTAGCGGAACCTACAATGAGCAGTTCTTC. Translating gives CASGPPGASGTYNEQFF.

V and J are TRBV6-4 and TRBJ2-2; 7 bases line up with TRBD1. The V gene end was trimmed by 3 bases and the J gene end by 5 bases; junction bases not matched to a gene: 0. Looked up from germline, CDR1 is MRHNA and CDR2 is SNTAGT. This CDR3 region has 13 residues. As DNA, the CDR3 is TGTGCCAGCAGTGAACAGGGGACCGGGGAGCTGTTTTTT. Encoded protein: CASSEQGTGELFF.

CDR3 sequence reads: CASSLAGGSESPLHF. In nucleotides, the CDR3 is TGTGCCAGCAGCTTAGCAGGGGGATCGGAGTCACCCCTCCACTTT. This chain uses TRBV11-2 with TRBJ1-6, with 7 bases identical to TRBD1. Germline CDR1 SGHAT, CDR2 FQNNGV. J was trimmed by 10 bases and V by 1 base; bases with no gene match: 7. The CDR3 has 15 amino acids.

The gene calls are TRBV19 and TRBJ1-4; perhaps TRBD1 as D (6 bases). This CDR3 has 15 residues. V lost 4 bases, J lost 3 bases, and 12 bases lay in between. Germline values: CDR1 LNHDA, CDR2 SQIVND (reference sequence). CDR3 nucleotide sequence: TGTGCCAGTAGTAGGAGGACAGAGGCTAATGAAAAACTGTTTTTT. Its protein product is CASSRRTEANEKLFF.

A few counts support this clonotype. The chain employs TRBV11-3 and TRBJ1-3; D may be TRBD1 (6 bases). V was trimmed by 5 bases and J by 0 bases, leaving 23 bases between them. Germline V gene data show CDR1 as SGHNT and CDR2 as YENEEA. The length of the CDR3 is 19 residues. The CDR3 region has the DNA TGTGCCAGCAGCCCGCGCCGGGACACCTCGGTTGACTCTGGAAACACCATATATTTT. It encodes CASSPRRDTSVDSGNTIYF.

The table lists this clonotype with many counts. J is TRBJ1-5 and V is TRBV7-3, with unresolved D. The CDR3 extends over 13 amino acids. Trimming took 1 base from V and 0 from J, leaving 1 base between them. Germline-derived CDR1 and CDR2 are SGHTA and FQGTGA. CDR3: CASSLNSNQPQHF. CDR3 DNA: TGTGCCAGCAGCTTAAATAGCAATCAGCCCCAGCATTTT. Looking up the rest from reference TRBV7-3 and TRBJ1-5 gives the full variable domain: GAGVSQTPSNKVTEKGKYVELRCDPISGHTALYWYRQSLGQGPEFLIYFQGTGAADDSGLPNDRFFAVRPEGSVSTLKIQRTERGDSAVYLCASSLNSNQPQHFGDGTRLSIL.

This clonotype was observed a handful of times. The rearrangement uses TRBV29-1 and TRBJ2-7; 9 bases agree with TRBD1. Trimming at V came to 4 bases and at J to 3 bases, leaving 4 bases not matched to a gene. Germline CDR1 and CDR2: SQVTM and ANQGSEA. This CDR3 has 13 amino acids. The DNA of the CDR3 is TGCAGCGTTGCCGGGACAGGGAACTACGAGCAGTACGTC. Translated: CSVAGTGNYEQYV.